A selection of T cell receptor beta chains follows, all from one sample in a study of blood T cell repertoires in COVID-19. Some clones are missing from TCRdb's copy, which holds only in-frame ones; the method was immunoSEQ multiplex PCR. The sample holds some 200,000 clones, 80% to 90% seen once. The sequenced sample consisted of PBMCs or T cells enriched from blood (not recorded which). These receptor sequences come from a woman in her late teens or twenties in a cohort exposed to, infected with or recovered from COVID-19 (not recorded which). CDR3s include the opening cysteine and the closing phenylalanine or tryptophan. A D gene is named only where the DNA matches it firmly.

TRBD1 TRBJ2-5 TRBV10-3 TGTGCCATCAGTGAGTCCGGACAGGCCGGGGAGACCCAGTACTTC CAISESGQAGETQYF
- TRBJ2-7 TRBV2 TGTGCCAGCAAGGACACCTCCTACGAGCAGTACTTC CASKDTSYEQYF
TRBD2 TRBJ2-3 TRBV7-2 TGTGCCAGCAGCCTTAGCGGGACAGATACGCAGTATTTT CASSLSGTDTQYF
- TRBJ1-5 TRBV7-2 TGTGCCAGCAGCCCCGACAGAAATCAGCCCCAGCATTTT CASSPDRNQPQHF
- TRBJ2-1 TRBV27 TGTGCCAGCAGTTTATCGGTTCTCGTCAGCTACAATGAGCAGTTCTTC CASSLSVLVSYNEQFF
- TRBJ1-2 TRBV13 TGTGCCAGCAGCTCCCCTCCCCTTAGGCCCCGACAACCTAACTATGGCTACACCTTC CASSSPPLRPRQPNYGYTF
- TRBJ1-1 TRBV13 TGTGCCAGCAGCACTACGATATCTCCCGAGTACACTGAAGCTTTCTTT CASSTTISPEYTEAFF
- TRBJ2-7 TRBV10-2 TGCGCCAGCAAGGAGAGAGGGGGCTACGAGCAGTACTTC CASKERGGYEQYF
TRBD1 TRBJ2-7 TRBV2 TGTGCCAGCAGTGAGCCTACCGGGACAGGGGCTCTCGAGCAGTACTTC CASSEPTGTGALEQYF
TRBD1 TRBJ1-5 TRBV6-5 TGTGCCAGCAGGACGACAGGGCGGAATCAGCCCCAGCATTTT CASRTTGRNQPQHF
- TRBJ2-7 TRBV11-1 TGTGCCAGCAGCCCCTTCGGACACGTCGACTACGAGCAGTACTTC CASSPFGHVDYEQYF
- TRBJ1-1 TRBV29-1 TGCAGCGTTGAAGGCAGGGACACTGAAGCTTTCTTT CSVEGRDTEAFF
- TRBJ1-2 TRBV9 TGTGCCAGCAGCGTTTCGGGAAGGGAGGGTTATGGCTACACCTTC CASSVSGREGYGYTF
TRBD1 TRBJ2-7 TRBV2 TGTGCCAGCGGGGACAGGGACTACGAGCAGTACTTC CASGDRDYEQYF
TRBD2 TRBJ2-2 TRBV7-7 TGTGCCAGCAGCCCCTTAGCGGGGGGGCGAGGCGGGGAGCTGTTTTTT CASSPLAGGRGGELFF
- TRBJ2-4 TRBV5-1 TGCGCCAGCAGCTTGACAGGGGGGGACATTCAGTACTTC CASSLTGGDIQYF
TRBD2 TRBJ2-7 TRBV5-6 TGTGCCAGCAGCTGGCGGGGGTACGAGCAGTACTTC CASSWRGYEQYF
TRBD1 TRBJ1-5 TRBV30 TGTGCCTGGAGTGTGGGACAGGTAAATCAGCCCCAGCATTTT CAWSVGQVNQPQHF